The T cell receptor beta chain under discussion was sequenced for a study of beta chain features in type 1 diabetes. Findings and caveats of the study: Naive, central memory and regulatory TCRB repertoires appeared more similar among patients than healthy donors. Shortening that was moderate but significant affected the TCRB CDR3s of Type 1 diabetes patients in all four CD4+ subsets.

Sampling consisted of one heparinised blood draw per donor, averaging around 100 mL. Sorted CD4+ subsets: naive, central memory, regulatory, stem cell-like memory (CD45RO/CCR7/CD25/CD127/CD95/CD27 panel). Of the isolated RNA, all was reverse transcribed, and so the sequenced material was expressed TCRB transcripts. Assay: immunoSEQ multiplex PCR; the TCRdb copy retains only in-frame clones and omits some. The table includes about 710,000 clones, 11% to 15% detected once. Germline CDR1 is SGHNT and CDR2 is YYREEE (reference sequence). Trimming cost V 4 bases and J 5 bases, with 21 bases left between them. The CDR3 loop spans 16 amino acids. There are a few counts of this clone. What it binds is unknown.

The specimen was naive CD4+ T cells from blood. The genes are TRBV5-4 and TRBJ2-5; D might be TRBD2 (5 bases). The receptor was derived from a man between 18 and 35 years old with type 1 diabetes. CDR3 sequence reads: CASSPRAAVSAETQYF. The CDR3 bases are TGTGCCAGCAGCCCCCGAGCGGCGGTATCAGCGGAGACCCAGTACTTC.